The source of this T cell receptor beta chain is a study of radiotherapy plus CTLA-4 blockade in lung cancer. CDR1 is SNHLY and CDR2 is FYNNEI in the germline V gene. This CDR3 spans 14 amino acids. Trimming took 2 bases from V and 6 from J; bases not matched to a gene: 6. Assay used: immunoSEQ multiplex PCR; TCRdb lists only in-frame clones, some missing. The table shows roughly 110,000 clones, with approximately 87% occurring only once. This TCR was recovered from a human donor with non-small cell lung cancer that progressed on radiotherapy plus ipilimumab. Some clones in this sample may be carry-over from other donors' samples. Sequencing used peripheral blood, obtained from a patient treated with radiotherapy plus ipilimumab. The chain uses TRBV2 and TRBJ1-2; 7 bases are shared with TRBD1. The CDR3 region has the DNA TGTGCCAGCAGTGAACGGACAGGCCGAAATGGCTACACCTTC. This codes for CASSERTGRNGYTF.